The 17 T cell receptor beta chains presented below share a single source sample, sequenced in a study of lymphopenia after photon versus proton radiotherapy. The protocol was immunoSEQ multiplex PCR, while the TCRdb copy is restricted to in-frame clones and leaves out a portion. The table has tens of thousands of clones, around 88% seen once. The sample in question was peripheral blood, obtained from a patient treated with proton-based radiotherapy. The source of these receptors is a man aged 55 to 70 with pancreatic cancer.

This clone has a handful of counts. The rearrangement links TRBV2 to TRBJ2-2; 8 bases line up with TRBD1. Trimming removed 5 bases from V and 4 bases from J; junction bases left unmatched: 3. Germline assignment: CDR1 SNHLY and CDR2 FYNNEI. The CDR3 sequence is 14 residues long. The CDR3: CASSTGQGTGELFF. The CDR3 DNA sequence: TGTGCCAGCAGTACCGGACAGGGCACCGGGGAGCTGTTTTTT.

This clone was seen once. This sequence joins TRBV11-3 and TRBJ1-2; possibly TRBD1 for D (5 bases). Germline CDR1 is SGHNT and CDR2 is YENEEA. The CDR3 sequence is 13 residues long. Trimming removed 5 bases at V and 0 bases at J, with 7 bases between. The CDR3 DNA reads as TGTGCCAGCAGCCGGACATCTAACTATGGCTACACCTTC. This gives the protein CASSRTSNYGYTF.

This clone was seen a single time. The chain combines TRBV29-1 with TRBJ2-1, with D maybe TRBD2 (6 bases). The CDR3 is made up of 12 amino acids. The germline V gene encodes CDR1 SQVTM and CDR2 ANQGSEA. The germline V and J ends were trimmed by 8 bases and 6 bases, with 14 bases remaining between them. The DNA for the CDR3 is TGCAGCCCGGGACTCCTTGGCAATGAGCAGTTCTTC. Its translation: CSPGLLGNEQFF.

The CDR3 sequence is CASSHFDGLADDTQYF. Here the CDR3 DNA reads TGTGCCAGCAGTCACTTTGACGGACTAGCGGATGATACGCAGTATTTT. V usage is TRBV6-5 and J usage is TRBJ2-3, with 10 nucleotides matching TRBD2. Trimming took 5 bases from V and 6 from J; bases not matched to a gene: 11. The CDR3 consists of 16 residues. The germline CDR1 and CDR2 sequences are MNHEY and SVGAGI.

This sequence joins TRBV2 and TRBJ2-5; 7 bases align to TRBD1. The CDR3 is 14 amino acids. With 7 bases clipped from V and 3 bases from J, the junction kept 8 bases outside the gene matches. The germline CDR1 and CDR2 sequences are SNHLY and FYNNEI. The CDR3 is CASKGGGAKETQYF. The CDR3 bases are TGTGCCAGCAAAGGGGGCGGAGCAAAAGAGACCCAGTACTTC.

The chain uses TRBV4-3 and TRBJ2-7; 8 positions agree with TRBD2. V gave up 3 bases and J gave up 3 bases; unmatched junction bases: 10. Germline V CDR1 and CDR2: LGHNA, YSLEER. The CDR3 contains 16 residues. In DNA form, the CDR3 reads TGCGCCAGCAGCCAGCACTTAGCGGGGCGGGGCTACGAGCAGTACTTC. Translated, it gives CASSQHLAGRGYEQYF.

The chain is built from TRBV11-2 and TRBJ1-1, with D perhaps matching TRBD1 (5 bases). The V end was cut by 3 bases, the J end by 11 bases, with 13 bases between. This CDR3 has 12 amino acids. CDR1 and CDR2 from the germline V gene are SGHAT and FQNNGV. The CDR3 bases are TGTGCCAGCAGCTTTGCGCAGGGCAACGCTTTCTTT. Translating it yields CASSFAQGNAFF.

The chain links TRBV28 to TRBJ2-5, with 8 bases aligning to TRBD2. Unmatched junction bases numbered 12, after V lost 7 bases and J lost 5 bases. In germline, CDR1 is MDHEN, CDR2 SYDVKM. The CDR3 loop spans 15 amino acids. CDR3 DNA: TGTGCCAGCATCAATAGCGGGGCATATAAGGAGACCCAGTACTTC. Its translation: CASINSGAYKETQYF.

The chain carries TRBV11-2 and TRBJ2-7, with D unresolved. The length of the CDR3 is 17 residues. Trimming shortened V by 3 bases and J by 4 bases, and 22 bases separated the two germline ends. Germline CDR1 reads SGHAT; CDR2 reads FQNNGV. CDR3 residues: CASSFYQAYVRSYEQYF. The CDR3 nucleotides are TGTGCCAGCAGCTTCTACCAGGCCTATGTTCGATCGTACGAGCAGTACTTC.

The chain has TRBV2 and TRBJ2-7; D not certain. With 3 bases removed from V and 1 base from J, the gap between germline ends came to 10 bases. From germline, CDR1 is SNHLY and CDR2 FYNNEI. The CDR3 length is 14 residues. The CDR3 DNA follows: TGTGCCAGCAGTGACGGCTTTCTTTCCTACGAGCAGTACTTC. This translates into CASSDGFLSYEQYF.

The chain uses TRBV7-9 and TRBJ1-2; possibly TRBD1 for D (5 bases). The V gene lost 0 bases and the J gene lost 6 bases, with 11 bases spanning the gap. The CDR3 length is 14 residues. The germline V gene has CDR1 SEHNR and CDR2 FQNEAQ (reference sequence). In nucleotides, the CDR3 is TGTGCCAGCAGCTTAGCGAAGGGGAGTGATGGCTACACCTTC. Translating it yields CASSLAKGSDGYTF.

CDR3 in DNA: TGTGCCAGCAGCCAAGATGTAGACAGTTGGGAGCAGTACTTC. This translates into CASSQDVDSWEQYF. The chain couples TRBV4-2 to TRBJ2-7, with D possibly matching TRBD1 (5 bases). The CDR3 runs 14 residues. V was shortened by 0 bases and J by 7 bases, with 13 bases between the two germline ends. CDR1 is LGHNA and CDR2 is YNFKEQ in the germline V gene.

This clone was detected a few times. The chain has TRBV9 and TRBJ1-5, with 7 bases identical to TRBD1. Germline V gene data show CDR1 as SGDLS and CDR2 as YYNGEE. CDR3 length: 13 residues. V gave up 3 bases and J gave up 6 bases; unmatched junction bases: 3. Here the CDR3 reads CASSETGSQPQHF. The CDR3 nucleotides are TGTGCCAGCAGCGAGACAGGGAGTCAGCCCCAGCATTTT.

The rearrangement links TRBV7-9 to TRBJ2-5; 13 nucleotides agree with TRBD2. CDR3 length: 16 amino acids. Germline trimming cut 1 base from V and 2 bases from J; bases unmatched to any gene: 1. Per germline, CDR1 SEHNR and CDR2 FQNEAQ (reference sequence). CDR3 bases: TGTGCCAGCAGCTTAGGGACTAGCGGGAGTCAAGAGACCCAGTACTTC. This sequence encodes CASSLGTSGSQETQYF.

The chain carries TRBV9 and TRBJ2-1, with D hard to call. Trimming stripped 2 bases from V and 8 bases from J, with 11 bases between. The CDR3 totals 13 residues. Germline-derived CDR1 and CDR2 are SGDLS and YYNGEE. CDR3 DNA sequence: TGTGCCAGCAGCGTTGGTCCATCGGATGAGCAGTTCTTC. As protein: CASSVGPSDEQFF.

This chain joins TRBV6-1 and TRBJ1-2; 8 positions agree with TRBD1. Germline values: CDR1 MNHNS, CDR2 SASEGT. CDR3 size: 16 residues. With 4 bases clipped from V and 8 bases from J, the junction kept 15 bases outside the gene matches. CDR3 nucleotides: TGTGCCAGCAGTGCCCTCTGGACAGGGAGAGGAGGAGGCTACACCTTC. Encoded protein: CASSALWTGRGGGYTF.

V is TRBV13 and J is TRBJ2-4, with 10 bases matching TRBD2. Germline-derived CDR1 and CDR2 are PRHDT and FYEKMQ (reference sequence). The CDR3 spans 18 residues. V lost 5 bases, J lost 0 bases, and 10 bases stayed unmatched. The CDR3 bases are TGTGCCAGCAGCCGAGGACTAGCGGAGGTTCTAGCCAAAAACATTCAGTACTTC. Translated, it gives CASSRGLAEVLAKNIQYF.